Listed below are T cell receptor beta chains from one sample, sequenced in a study of CD8 T cells in Susac syndrome. TCRdb recomputed calls from the immunoSEQ multiplex PCR reads with MiXCR, one row per CDR3 protein. In the table there are more than 65,000 distinct CDR3 sequences, roughly 94% of which are singletons. Sequences were obtained from CD8+ T cells from PBMCs. All receptors come from a human donor with Susac syndrome. Each CDR3 is given with its conserved first and last residue. D genes are given only for firm matches. Size is stated for part of the rows, as once, few or many counts, or as a class when the clone is expanded.

TRBJ2-7 . TRBV20-1 . CSARDRGQPYEQYF TGCAGTGCTAGAGATCGTGGACAACCCTACGAGCAGTACTTC
TRBJ2-7 . TRBV5-6 TRBD2 CASSPWTSGPHYEQYF TGTGCCAGCAGCCCGTGGACTAGCGGACCACACTACGAGCAGTACTTC
TRBJ2-1 . TRBV5-4 TRBD2 CASRHLAGGPYNEQFF TGTGCCAGCAGGCATCTAGCGGGAGGCCCCTACAATGAGCAGTTCTTC
TRBJ2-1 . TRBV6-2/TRBV6-3 TRBD1 CASRPPGQYRNEQFF TGTGCCAGCAGGCCACCGGGACAGTATAGGAATGAGCAGTTCTTC
TRBJ2-1 . TRBV27 TRBD1 CASSGPGQGYEQFF TGTGCCAGCAGTGGGCCGGGACAGGGGTATGAGCAGTTCTTC
TRBJ2-1 . TRBV7-7 . CASSGGPNNEQFF TGTGCTAGCAGCGGAGGACCAAACAATGAGCAGTTCTTC
TRBJ2-6 . TRBV12-5 . CASALPLGANVLTF TGTGCTAGTGCACTGCCACTCGGGGCCAACGTCCTGACTTTC
TRBJ2-7 . TRBV5-1 TRBD1 CASSPWTGAYEQYF TGCGCCAGCAGCCCGTGGACAGGGGCCTACGAGCAGTACTTC
TRBJ2-6 . TRBV20-1 TRBD1 CSARDGDRQGAGANVLTF TGCAGTGCTAGAGATGGGGACCGACAGGGGGCTGGGGCCAACGTCCTGACTTTC
TRBJ2-3 . TRBV7-9 . CASIIPTGRYTDTQYF TGTGCCAGCATCATCCCCACAGGCAGATACACAGATACGCAGTATTTT
TRBJ2-7 . TRBV4-1 TRBD1 CASSQAPGGNSYEQYF TGCGCCAGCAGCCAAGCCCCAGGGGGTAACTCCTACGAGCAGTACTTC
TRBJ2-7 . TRBV9 TRBD1 CASSVEQGQDEQYF TGTGCCAGCAGCGTAGAACAGGGGCAGGACGAGCAGTACTTC
TRBJ2-5 . TRBV29-1 TRBD1 CSVDGQGETQYF TGCAGCGTTGACGGACAGGGAGAGACCCAGTACTTC
TRBJ2-1 . TRBV28 . CASSPQGGYSYNEQFF TGTGCCAGCAGTCCACAAGGGGGATACTCCTACAATGAGCAGTTCTTC
TRBJ2-7 . TRBV7-2 . CASSSGGITYEQYF TGTGCCAGCAGCTCTGGGGGGATTACCTACGAGCAGTACTTC
TRBJ2-7 . TRBV20-1 . CSARESREQYF TGCAGTGCTAGAGAAAGCCGCGAGCAGTACTTC
TRBJ2-1 once TRBV9 TRBD2 CASSGRTSGPNEQFF TGTGCCAGCAGCGGTAGGACTAGCGGGCCCAATGAGCAGTTCTTC
TRBJ1-5 . TRBV30 . CAWSGFFNQPQHF TGTGCCTGGAGCGGGTTCTTTAATCAGCCCCAGCATTTT
TRBJ2-5 . TRBV11-2 . CASSFDGIQETQYF TGTGCCAGCAGCTTCGACGGAATCCAAGAGACCCAGTACTTC
TRBJ2-3 once TRBV7-3 . CASSQTGSGDTQYF TGTGCCAGCAGTCAAACAGGGTCGGGCGATACGCAGTATTTT
TRBJ2-3 . TRBV19 . CASSARDLSGTDTQYF TGTGCCAGTAGTGCTCGAGACTTATCTGGCACAGATACGCAGTATTTT
TRBJ2-7 . TRBV20-1 TRBD2 CSARDWVAGAAYEQYF TGCAGTGCTAGAGATTGGGTAGCGGGAGCCGCCTACGAGCAGTACTTC
TRBJ1-2 . TRBV20-1 . CSARDSNYGYTF TGCAGTGCTAGGGACTCCAACTATGGCTACACCTTC
TRBJ1-2 . TRBV29-1 . CSVGGANGYTF TGCAGCGTTGGTGGGGCGAATGGCTACACCTTC
TRBJ2-1 . TRBV30 TRBD2 CAWTSGNYNEQFF TGTGCCTGGACTAGCGGAAACTACAATGAGCAGTTCTTC
TRBJ1-1 once TRBV19 . CASNDGNTEAFF TGTGCCAGTAATGACGGGAACACTGAAGCTTTCTTT
TRBJ2-1 . TRBV6-5 . CASRTGGNEQFF TGTGCCAGCAGGACGGGTGGCAATGAGCAGTTCTTC
TRBJ2-1 . TRBV29-1 TRBD2 CSVERTSAEQFF TGCAGCGTTGAGAGGACTAGCGCTGAGCAGTTCTTC
TRBJ2-5 . TRBV12-3/TRBV12-4 . CASSFGFLDPQETQYF TGTGCCAGCAGTTTCGGGTTCCTAGACCCCCAAGAGACCCAGTACTTC
TRBJ1-1 . TRBV11-2 . CASEEGPEAFF TGTGCCAGTGAAGAGGGGCCTGAAGCTTTCTTT
TRBJ2-2 . TRBV19 . CASSIGGGELFF TGTGCCAGTAGTATCGGCGGCGGGGAGCTGTTTTTT
TRBJ2-7 . TRBV27 . CASSTGHAYEQYF TGTGCCAGCAGTACCGGACATGCCTACGAGCAGTACTTC
TRBJ2-1 . TRBV7-9 TRBD2 CATNGAGAYNEQFF TGTGCCACTAACGGGGCGGGGGCCTACAATGAGCAGTTCTTC
TRBJ2-7 . TRBV4-3 . CASSQDLRTDYEQYF TGCGCCAGCAGCCAAGATCTGAGGACAGACTACGAGCAGTACTTC
TRBJ1-2 . TRBV25-1 . CASSERTVGWGYTF TGTGCCAGCAGTGAAAGGACAGTTGGCTGGGGCTACACCTTC
TRBJ2-3 few TRBV30 TRBD1 CAWSLGTGGFSDTQYF TGTGCCTGGAGCCTGGGGACAGGGGGCTTCTCAGATACGCAGTATTTT
TRBJ2-5 . TRBV20-1 . CSARDNLYETQYF TGCAGTGCTAGAGATAACCTATATGAGACCCAGTACTTC
TRBJ2-4 . TRBV9 . CASSLEFGGSKNIQYF TGTGCCAGCAGCCTCGAGTTTGGGGGGTCCAAAAACATTCAGTACTTC
TRBJ2-2 . TRBV4-1 TRBD2 CASSQGGSGSSGELFF TGCGCCAGCAGCCAAGGAGGTAGCGGGAGTTCCGGGGAGCTGTTTTTT
TRBJ1-1 . TRBV20-1 . CSASEVVRGTEAFF TGCAGTGCTAGTGAGGTGGTTAGGGGAACTGAAGCTTTCTTT
TRBJ1-5 . TRBV19 TRBD1 CASSAGTGFNQPQHF TGTGCCAGTAGCGCCGGGACAGGGTTTAATCAGCCCCAGCATTTT
TRBJ2-1 . TRBV12-5 . CASGLGAGSYNEQFF TGTGCTAGTGGTCTGGGGGCGGGGTCCTACAATGAGCAGTTCTTC
TRBJ2-1 . TRBV12-3/TRBV12-4 . CASSSPGTYNEQFF TGTGCCAGCAGTTCCCCGGGTACCTACAATGAGCAGTTCTTC
TRBJ2-1 . TRBV7-8 . CASSLLGGVNEQFF TGTGCCAGCAGCTTATTAGGCGGGGTCAATGAGCAGTTCTTC
TRBJ1-2 . TRBV29-1 . CSVVKAGDDYGYTF TGCAGCGTTGTAAAGGCAGGGGATGACTATGGCTACACCTTC
TRBJ2-1 . TRBV29-1 TRBD1 CSGSPGGDEQFF TGCAGCGGGAGTCCAGGGGGCGATGAGCAGTTCTTC
TRBJ2-5 . TRBV20-1 . CSARAFETQYF TGCAGTGCTAGAGCGTTCGAGACCCAGTACTTC
TRBJ2-1 . TRBV6-2/TRBV6-3 . CASRPTRSGINEQFF TGTGCCAGCAGACCCACTCGATCTGGGATCAATGAGCAGTTCTTC
TRBJ2-5 . TRBV7-7 . CASSLVVQETQYF TGTGCTAGCAGCTTAGTAGTGCAAGAGACCCAGTACTTC
TRBJ1-2 . TRBV19 . CASSIQGGRGGYTF TGTGCCAGTAGTATTCAGGGCGGGAGAGGTGGCTACACCTTC
TRBJ1-1 . TRBV30 . CAWSVMVAGAEAFF TGTGCCTGGAGTGTAATGGTGGCGGGGGCTGAAGCTTTCTTT
TRBJ2-2 . TRBV28 . CASTPAVTGELFF TGTGCCAGCACCCCTGCCGTGACCGGGGAGCTGTTTTTT
TRBJ2-5 . TRBV29-1 . CSVVIVSPKHEESQYF TGCAGCGTTGTAATCGTATCCCCAAAACACGAAGAGAGCCAGTACTTC
TRBJ1-2 . TRBV20-1 TRBD1 CSARVDRGFYGYTF TGCAGTGCTAGAGTTGACAGGGGATTCTATGGCTACACCTTC
TRBJ2-1 . TRBV14 . CASSPTDRYRYNEQFF TGTGCCAGCAGCCCCACCGACCGCTACCGCTACAATGAGCAGTTCTTC
TRBJ2-3 . TRBV28 . CASSWADTQYF TGTGCCAGCAGTTGGGCTGATACGCAGTATTTT
TRBJ2-5 . TRBV12-3/TRBV12-4 . CASSPPPGDRETQYF TGTGCCAGCAGCCCTCCTCCCGGGGATCGGGAGACCCAGTACTTC
TRBJ2-1 . TRBV29-1 TRBD2 CSVEGGGALAPDSYNEQFF TGCAGCGTTGAAGGGGGGGGAGCGCTGGCCCCCGACTCCTACAATGAGCAGTTCTTC